This TCR beta chain was captured in a study of blood T cell repertoires in COVID-19. This clone has just one count. The length of the CDR3 is 14 residues. The V and J ends lost 3 bases and 7 bases respectively, with 10 bases between them. Germline-derived CDR1 and CDR2 are LNHDA and SQIVND (reference sequence). As originally analysed: Estimation of nucleated cell counts was performed using reference gene primer amplification. Sequencing was performed with immunoSEQ multiplex PCR; in TCRdb, only in-frame clones are kept and a portion is missing. Clone size and the V and J calls come from that table; the DNA yielded D and trimming. The table has some 70,000 clones, approximately 90% seen once.

This receptor was taken from a woman in her seventies with acute or convalescent COVID-19. The sample taken for sequencing was peripheral blood. This chain connects TRBV19 to TRBJ1-6; TRBD1 might be the D (5 bases). The DNA for the CDR3 is TGTGCCAGTAGTATTTTGACAGCGAATTCACCCCTCCACTTT. This sequence encodes CASSILTANSPLHF.